Listed below are T cell receptor beta chains from one sample, sequenced in a study of T cell responses to AZD1222 COVID-19 vaccine. Some clones are missing from TCRdb's copy, which holds only in-frame ones; the method was immunoSEQ multiplex PCR. This sample has 200,000 to 300,000 clones; 80% to 95% occur once, and the top ten carry approximately 0.52%. The specimen comprised peripheral blood, sampled on day 0 of AZD1222 vaccination. All receptors derive from an adult in good health. CDR3s include the opening cysteine and the closing phenylalanine or tryptophan. Each record gives: CDR3 protein, V gene, J gene.

CDR3: CASLASQGARNTEAFF
V: TRBV28
J: TRBJ1-1

CDR3: CASSQEELAGHPDTQYF
V: TRBV4-1
J: TRBJ2-3

CDR3: CASKGTVNSPLHF
V: TRBV28
J: TRBJ1-6

CDR3: CASSRGGAGQPQHF
V: TRBV27
J: TRBJ1-5

CDR3: CATRPQHQQGMNTEAFF
V: TRBV6-4
J: TRBJ1-1

CDR3: CASSPPSGDQDEQYF
V: TRBV18
J: TRBJ2-7

CDR3: CASSPGQIRYQETQYF
V: TRBV5-1
J: TRBJ2-5

CDR3: CASSELVRNQPQHF
V: TRBV2
J: TRBJ1-5

CDR3: CASSLDPNTEAFF
V: TRBV5-1
J: TRBJ1-1

CDR3: CASSDNGDSTFF
V: TRBV12-3/TRBV12-4
J: TRBJ2-3

CDR3: CASSQGVGQFYGYTF
V: TRBV4-1
J: TRBJ1-2

CDR3: CASSLSGNQPQHF
V: TRBV11-2
J: TRBJ1-5

CDR3: CASMYSGTDTQYF
V: TRBV27
J: TRBJ2-3

CDR3: CASIRQAGAEAFF
V: TRBV5-6
J: TRBJ1-1

CDR3: CASSLTGGTSGDEQFF
V: TRBV7-3
J: TRBJ2-1

CDR3: CASSLDSSSYNSPLHF
V: TRBV5-1
J: TRBJ1-6

CDR3: CASKDRAGGPYNEQFF
V: TRBV28
J: TRBJ2-1

CDR3: CASRGRGTGELFF
V: TRBV6-5
J: TRBJ2-2

CDR3: CASSKAGTALRIAKNIQYF
V: TRBV21-1
J: TRBJ2-4

CDR3: CASSPGVGAYEQYF
V: TRBV4-1
J: TRBJ2-7

CDR3: CASSIIWGGNQPQHF
V: TRBV19
J: TRBJ1-5

CDR3: CASSGHSGERSGELFF
V: TRBV9
J: TRBJ2-2